The 11 T cell receptor beta chains below were found in one sample sequenced in a study of molecular identifiers for immune sequencing clone quantification (dated by TCRdb to the late 2010s). Libraries were prepared through PCR. The reads were generated on an Illumina HiSeq 4000. The public reads were run again by TCRdb, first through fastp at Q25 and then through MiXCR, and only productive beta chains were kept. Here each entry gathers all rows of one CDR3 protein and keeps the most common genes and DNA. In all, the sample holds tens of thousands of distinct CDR3 sequences, and around a fifth of those were seen once. Jointly, the top ten make up 1.1% to 1.5% of the sample. Sequenced input: naive CD8+ T cells from blood, with Jurkat cell RNA spiked in. Sample cell subset or site, as interpreted from the label and publication: FACS-sorted CD8+CD4-CCR7+CD45RA+ naive T cells. The receptor source for this set is a human donor in good health. Some libraries in this study had Jurkat cell RNA spiked in.

This clonotype was seen many times. The chain carries TRBV27 and TRBJ2-1; D remains unclear. The CDR3 runs to 12 residues. The ends were cut back, 5 bases at V and 8 bases at J, with 10 bases in the middle. Looked up from germline, CDR1 is MNHEY and CDR2 is SMNVEV (reference sequence). The CDR3 sequence: CASSPGQYEQFF. In DNA, the CDR3 is TGTGCCAGCAGTCCAGGCCAGTATGAGCAGTTCTTC.

This clonotype was recorded at least ten times. This chain connects TRBV29-1 to TRBJ2-1; 8 bases align to TRBD2. In germline, CDR1 is SQVTM, CDR2 ANQGSEA. J gave up 9 bases and V 3 bases, and 7 bases lay outside the gene matches. This CDR3 spans 13 amino acids. The CDR3 DNA sequence: TGCAGCGTTGATGGGAGCGGGAGCGGTGAGCAGTTCTTC. Its protein product is CSVDGSGSGEQFF.

This clonotype was seen ten or more times. The rearrangement joins TRBV6-2 or TRBV6-3 to TRBJ2-7, with 8 bases matching TRBD1. Trimming cost V 6 bases and J 2 bases; bases outside gene matches: 6. CDR1 and CDR2 (germline): MNHEY, SVGEGT. The CDR3 runs 14 residues. CDR3 amino acids: CASSLLDRAYEQYF. The DNA of the CDR3 is TGTGCCAGCAGCCTACTGGACAGGGCCTACGAGCAGTACTTC.

The chain combines TRBV9 with TRBJ2-1, with TRBD2 as a possible D gene (6 bases). Germline lookup yields CDR1 SGDLS and CDR2 YYNGEE. V was trimmed by 3 bases and J by 8 bases, leaving 6 bases between them. The CDR3 loop spans 11 amino acids. The CDR3 is CASSGGDEQFF. Written as DNA, the CDR3 is TGTGCCAGCAGCGGGGGGGATGAGCAGTTCTTC.

This clonotype was detected ten times or more. The chain joins TRBV6-2 or TRBV6-3 to TRBJ1-6; D perhaps matches TRBD1 (6 bases). The germline CDR1 and CDR2 sequences are MNHEY and SVGEGT. This CDR3 region has 15 residues. Trimming stripped 5 bases from V and 6 bases from J, with 14 bases between. The CDR3: CASSQDIGGNSPLHF. CDR3 bases: TGTGCCAGCAGTCAAGATATAGGGGGTAATTCACCCCTCCACTTT.

In its sample, this clonotype was seen a few times. The V and J genes are TRBV6-5 and TRBJ2-2, with 9 bases that match TRBD2. In germline, CDR1 is MNHEY, CDR2 SVGAGI. V lost 0 bases, J lost 0 bases, and 5 bases stayed unmatched. This CDR3 is built from 18 residues. CDR3: CASSYSWTSDANTGELFF. In DNA, the CDR3 is TGTGCCAGCAGTTACTCATGGACTAGCGACGCGAACACCGGGGAGCTGTTTTTT.

The CDR3 is CASRTDTQYF. The CDR3 DNA follows: TGTGCCTCACGGACAGATACGCAGTATTTT. J is TRBJ2-3 and V is TRBV5-3; D call uncertain. TRBV5-3 carries the ORF label, with uncertain function. With 10 bases removed from V and 3 bases from J, the gap between germline ends came to 6 bases. The CDR3 contains 10 residues.

The chain joins TRBV11-2 to TRBJ2-7; 11 positions match TRBD2. Germline V CDR1 and CDR2: SGHAT, FQNNGV. This CDR3 contains 18 residues. With V trimmed by 1 base and J by 3 bases, 11 bases remained unmatched. Here the CDR3 reads CASSLGPLLAGDSYEQYF. The CDR3 DNA sequence: TGTGCCAGCAGCTTAGGTCCTCTACTAGCGGGAGATAGCTACGAGCAGTACTTC.

This sequence joins TRBV3-1 and TRBJ2-1; 12 bases map to TRBD2. This CDR3 region has 15 residues. After removal of 4 bases from V and 5 bases from J, the junction contained 3 bases not matched to a gene. Germline V gene data show CDR1 as LGHDT and CDR2 as YNNKEL (reference sequence). Here the CDR3 reads CASSPSGRAHNEQFF. CDR3 in DNA: TGTGCCAGCAGCCCTAGCGGGAGGGCCCACAATGAGCAGTTCTTC.

This clonotype was counted ten times or more. The V and J genes are TRBV11-2 and TRBJ2-7; 11 nucleotides match TRBD2. The junction had 7 bases not matched to a gene; V was cut back by 5 bases and J by 7 bases. This CDR3 contains 14 residues. Germline CDR1 is SGHAT and CDR2 is FQNNGV. In nucleotides, the CDR3 is TGTGCCAGCAGCCTACTAGCGGGAGTAGGGGAGCAGTACTTC. Its translation: CASSLLAGVGEQYF.

This clonotype has a count of ten or more. This rearrangement joins TRBV5-4 to TRBJ1-4, with TRBD1 identical over 7 bases. V was pared by 1 base and J by 0 bases, with 12 bases of the junction left unmatched. CDR1 and CDR2 (germline): SGHNT, YYREEE (reference sequence). This CDR3 has 19 residues. CDR3 sequence: CASSLWLGTAEATNEKLFF. In nucleotides, the CDR3 is TGTGCCAGCAGCTTGTGGTTGGGGACAGCCGAAGCAACTAATGAAAAACTGTTTTTT.